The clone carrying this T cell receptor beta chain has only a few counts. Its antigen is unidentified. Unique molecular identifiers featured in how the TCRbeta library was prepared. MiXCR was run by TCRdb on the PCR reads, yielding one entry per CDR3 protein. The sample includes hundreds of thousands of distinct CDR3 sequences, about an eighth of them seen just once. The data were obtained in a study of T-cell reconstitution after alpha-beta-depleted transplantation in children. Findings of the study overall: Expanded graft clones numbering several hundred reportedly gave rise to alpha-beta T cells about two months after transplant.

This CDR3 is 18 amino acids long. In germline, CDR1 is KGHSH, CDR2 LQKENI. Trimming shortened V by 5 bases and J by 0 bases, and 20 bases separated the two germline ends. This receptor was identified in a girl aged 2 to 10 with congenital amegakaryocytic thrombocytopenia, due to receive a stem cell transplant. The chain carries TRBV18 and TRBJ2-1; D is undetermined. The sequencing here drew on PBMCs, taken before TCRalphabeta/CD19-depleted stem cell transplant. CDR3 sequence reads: CASSFLGPAMSSYNEQFF. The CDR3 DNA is TGTGCCAGCTCATTCCTAGGCCCAGCGATGAGCTCCTACAATGAGCAGTTCTTC.